This T cell receptor beta chain was found in a study of shared clonotypes between healthy human individuals. Produced via immunoSEQ multiplex PCR; TCRdb's table is partial and in-frame only. This sample has about 480,000 clones, with less than 85% found just once. Worth noting for this clone: The antigen is undetermined.

CDR3 length: 9 amino acids. General study results and limits: Sampling was confined to blood; repertoires within tissues likely differ.

The clonotype originates from a woman in her forties in good health. Some clones in this sample may be carry-over from other donors' samples. The sample comprised PBMCs. The genes are TRBV21-1 and TRBJ1-2. TRBV21-1 is reported as a pseudogene. The CDR3 region has the DNA TGTGCCAGGGGGTCTGGCTACACCTTC. Translating gives CARGSGYTF.